The rows below give T cell receptor beta chains drawn from one sample of a study of T cell repertoires in cytomegalovirus infection. TCRdb reanalysed the reads using MiXCR and keeps one entry per CDR3 protein. The sample has 480,000 or so distinct CDR3 sequences; about 10% are singletons. Sequenced material: PBMCs. The receptors derive from a human donor in good health (CMV status not recorded). Some clones in this sample may be carry-over from other donors' samples. The CDR3 runs from the conserved cysteine through the conserved F or W. The D gene is left open where the match is weak. Part of the rows lack a size; the others show once, few, many or a class for expanded clones.

D gene: -
clone size: many
J gene: TRBJ2-5
V gene: TRBV6-2/TRBV6-3
CDR3 DNA: TGTGCCAGCAGTTACCGTTCTTCAGAGACCCAGTACTTC
CDR3 protein: CASSYRSSETQYF

D gene: TRBD2
clone size: many
J gene: TRBJ2-3
V gene: TRBV12-3/TRBV12-4
CDR3 DNA: TGTGCCAGCAGTCGTGAGCGGGGGGGCACAGATACGCAGTATTTT
CDR3 protein: CASSRERGGTDTQYF

D gene: -
clone size: many
J gene: TRBJ1-2
V gene: TRBV11-2
CDR3 DNA: TGTGCCAGCAGCGACGATCTGGACAGTGTCTATGGCTACACCTTC
CDR3 protein: CASSDDLDSVYGYTF

D gene: TRBD1
clone size: -
J gene: TRBJ1-1
V gene: TRBV19
CDR3 DNA: TGTGCCAGTAAATTCCGACAGGGGAACACTGAAGCTTTCTTT
CDR3 protein: CASKFRQGNTEAFF

D gene: -
clone size: many
J gene: TRBJ1-1
V gene: TRBV7-9
CDR3 DNA: TGTGCCAGCAGCTTAAAAGGGGAGAACACTGAAGCTTTCTTT
CDR3 protein: CASSLKGENTEAFF

D gene: TRBD2
clone size: -
J gene: TRBJ2-3
V gene: TRBV20-1
CDR3 DNA: TGCAGTGCTAGCCCTAGCGGGGGCCCAGGGAGCACAGATACGCAGTATTTT
CDR3 protein: CSASPSGGPGSTDTQYF

D gene: -
clone size: -
J gene: TRBJ1-1
V gene: TRBV5-1
CDR3 DNA: TGCGCCAGCAGCTTGACGGACACAGTAACGAACACTGAAGCTTTCTTT
CDR3 protein: CASSLTDTVTNTEAFF

D gene: -
clone size: few
J gene: TRBJ1-3
V gene: TRBV5-1
CDR3 DNA: TGCGCCAGCAGCTTGGAAAGTACTGGAAACACCATATATTTT
CDR3 protein: CASSLESTGNTIYF

D gene: TRBD1
clone size: many
J gene: TRBJ1-1
V gene: TRBV10-3
CDR3 DNA: TGTGCCATCAGTAAACAGGGGGCTGGGAGTGTGAACACTGAAGCTTTCTTT
CDR3 protein: CAISKQGAGSVNTEAFF

D gene: TRBD1
clone size: many
J gene: TRBJ1-2
V gene: TRBV19
CDR3 DNA: TGTGCCAGTCGGAACGACAGGGGAGGAAGAGGCTACACCTTC
CDR3 protein: CASRNDRGGRGYTF

D gene: -
clone size: many
J gene: TRBJ1-1
V gene: TRBV6-1
CDR3 DNA: TGTGCCGCCACCGGCGGGCCCGCTGAAGCTTTCTTT
CDR3 protein: CAATGGPAEAFF

D gene: -
clone size: many
J gene: TRBJ2-3
V gene: TRBV7-9
CDR3 DNA: TGTGCCAGCAGCTTAGATGGACGGCAGGCAGATACGCAGTATTTT
CDR3 protein: CASSLDGRQADTQYF

D gene: -
clone size: many
J gene: TRBJ2-7
V gene: TRBV6-1
CDR3 DNA: TGTGCCAGCAAACTTACTGGCAGCGGCCACTACGAGCAGTACTTC
CDR3 protein: CASKLTGSGHYEQYF

D gene: -
clone size: -
J gene: TRBJ1-4
V gene: TRBV11-1
CDR3 DNA: TGTGCCAGCAGCCACGGACCTGAAAAACTGTTTTTT
CDR3 protein: CASSHGPEKLFF

D gene: TRBD2
clone size: many
J gene: TRBJ2-3
V gene: TRBV7-6
CDR3 DNA: TGTGCCAGCAGCTTAGGGCTAGCGGGAGGTCCAGATACGCAGTATTTT
CDR3 protein: CASSLGLAGGPDTQYF

D gene: -
clone size: many
J gene: TRBJ1-4
V gene: TRBV6-6
CDR3 DNA: TGTGCCAGCAGTTTGCGGTCGGGTGAAAAACTGTTTTTT
CDR3 protein: CASSLRSGEKLFF

D gene: -
clone size: few
J gene: TRBJ2-5
V gene: TRBV10-3
CDR3 DNA: TGTGCCACGGCGGGACAGAGAGAAGAGACCCAGTACTTC
CDR3 protein: CATAGQREETQYF

D gene: TRBD2
clone size: many
J gene: TRBJ2-7
V gene: TRBV11-1
CDR3 DNA: TGTGCCAGCAGCTTGCGGGGGGTCGCCGAAGCCAGCGAGCAGTACTTC
CDR3 protein: CASSLRGVAEASEQYF

D gene: TRBD1
clone size: many
J gene: TRBJ1-1
V gene: TRBV7-9
CDR3 DNA: TGTGCCAGCAGACAAGACAGGGGGGACGCTTTCTTT
CDR3 protein: CASRQDRGDAFF

D gene: -
clone size: -
J gene: TRBJ2-1
V gene: TRBV28
CDR3 DNA: TGTGCCAGCAGTTTAGCGGTGGATAGGCAAGTTGAGCAGTTCTTC
CDR3 protein: CASSLAVDRQVEQFF

D gene: TRBD2
clone size: -
J gene: TRBJ2-1
V gene: TRBV4-2
CDR3 DNA: TGTGCCAGCAGCGGACTAGCGGGAAACCCCCCACGGGGGAATGAGCAGTTCTTC
CDR3 protein: CASSGLAGNPPRGNEQFF

D gene: TRBD1
clone size: few
J gene: TRBJ2-1
V gene: TRBV4-1
CDR3 DNA: TGCGCCAGCAGCCAAGGGGACAGGGGCTACAATGAGCAGTTCTTC
CDR3 protein: CASSQGDRGYNEQFF

D gene: TRBD1
clone size: many
J gene: TRBJ2-7
V gene: TRBV6-6
CDR3 DNA: TGTGCCAGCAGATCCGACAGGGTACTCGACGAGCAGTACTTC
CDR3 protein: CASRSDRVLDEQYF

D gene: -
clone size: many
J gene: TRBJ1-1
V gene: TRBV5-1
CDR3 DNA: TGCGCCAGCAGCATACAGACGGCAACAACTGAAGCTTTCTTT
CDR3 protein: CASSIQTATTEAFF

D gene: -
clone size: -
J gene: TRBJ1-1
V gene: TRBV5-1
CDR3 DNA: TGCGCCAGCAGCTTGGTTCCGGGGGCGGTGTCTGAAGCTTTCTTT
CDR3 protein: CASSLVPGAVSEAFF

D gene: -
clone size: many
J gene: TRBJ1-5
V gene: TRBV11-2
CDR3 DNA: TGTGCCAGCAGCTTAGATGAAAGGGGAGCGAATCAGCCCCAGCATTTT
CDR3 protein: CASSLDERGANQPQHF

D gene: TRBD1
clone size: -
J gene: TRBJ2-7
V gene: TRBV5-1
CDR3 DNA: TGCGCCAGCAGCTTGGCGGTGGGACAGGGGGCAGACGAGCAGTACTTC
CDR3 protein: CASSLAVGQGADEQYF

D gene: TRBD1
clone size: few
J gene: TRBJ1-5
V gene: TRBV4-1
CDR3 DNA: TGCGCCAGCAGCCAAGATGCGGGACAGGGGCTCCATCAGCCCCAGCATTTT
CDR3 protein: CASSQDAGQGLHQPQHF

D gene: -
clone size: few
J gene: TRBJ1-2
V gene: TRBV6-5
CDR3 DNA: TGTGCCAGCAGCCCCAGGCTTAACTATGGCTACACCTTC
CDR3 protein: CASSPRLNYGYTF

D gene: -
clone size: many
J gene: TRBJ2-2
V gene: TRBV7-8
CDR3 DNA: TGTGCCAGCAGCCTCAGAACAGGAGAGAACACCGGGGAGCTGTTTTTT
CDR3 protein: CASSLRTGENTGELFF

D gene: -
clone size: -
J gene: TRBJ2-5
V gene: TRBV5-1
CDR3 DNA: TGCGCCAGCAGCGAGCCCTCCGGGACCCAGTACTTC
CDR3 protein: CASSEPSGTQYF

D gene: -
clone size: many
J gene: TRBJ2-7
V gene: TRBV6-5
CDR3 DNA: TGTGCCAGCACCAGGACGGCGCGGGACGAGCAGTACTTC
CDR3 protein: CASTRTARDEQYF

D gene: -
clone size: many
J gene: TRBJ1-3
V gene: TRBV3-1
CDR3 DNA: TGTGCCAGCAGCCAAGGTCCAGGGGCCTCTGGAAACACCATATATTTT
CDR3 protein: CASSQGPGASGNTIYF

D gene: -
clone size: -
J gene: TRBJ2-1
V gene: TRBV4-2
CDR3 DNA: TGTGCCAGCAGCCTCGCCTCCGGGACCTTCTACAATGAGCAGTTCTTC
CDR3 protein: CASSLASGTFYNEQFF

D gene: -
clone size: many
J gene: TRBJ1-2
V gene: TRBV6-5
CDR3 DNA: TGTGCCAGCAGTTACGATACGGCGGCCACTAACTATGGCTACACCTTC
CDR3 protein: CASSYDTAATNYGYTF

D gene: -
clone size: many
J gene: TRBJ1-1
V gene: TRBV7-9
CDR3 DNA: TGTGCCAGCAGCATCCCCCGGGGACAAAGGAACACTGAAGCTTTCTTT
CDR3 protein: CASSIPRGQRNTEAFF

D gene: -
clone size: few
J gene: TRBJ1-2
V gene: TRBV29-1
CDR3 DNA: TGCAGCGTCATGTGGCAGGGGAGAGTCTATGGCTACACCTTC
CDR3 protein: CSVMWQGRVYGYTF

D gene: -
clone size: -
J gene: TRBJ2-7
V gene: TRBV20-1
CDR3 DNA: TGCAGTGCTAGAGCAGCCAAAGATACCTACGAGCAGTACTTC
CDR3 protein: CSARAAKDTYEQYF

D gene: TRBD2
clone size: many
J gene: TRBJ2-3
V gene: TRBV24-1
CDR3 DNA: TGTGCCACCAGTGATCCGGGGGGTAGCGGGGCCCCAGATACGCAGTATTTT
CDR3 protein: CATSDPGGSGAPDTQYF

D gene: TRBD2
clone size: few
J gene: TRBJ2-7
V gene: TRBV3-1
CDR3 DNA: TGTGCCAGCAGCCATTATTGGAGACTAGCGGCCTACGAGCAGTACTTC
CDR3 protein: CASSHYWRLAAYEQYF

D gene: -
clone size: many
J gene: TRBJ1-5
V gene: TRBV7-2
CDR3 DNA: TGTGCCAGCAGCCTCGGGGCAGGGGTTCATCAGCCCCAGCATTTT
CDR3 protein: CASSLGAGVHQPQHF

D gene: TRBD1
clone size: many
J gene: TRBJ1-2
V gene: TRBV19
CDR3 DNA: TGTGCCAGTAGTACGGGACAGGGAAGTGGCTACACCTTC
CDR3 protein: CASSTGQGSGYTF

D gene: -
clone size: many
J gene: TRBJ2-7
V gene: TRBV29-1
CDR3 DNA: TGCAGCGGCCGGGACACCTACGAGCAGTACTTC
CDR3 protein: CSGRDTYEQYF

D gene: -
clone size: -
J gene: TRBJ1-2
V gene: TRBV5-6
CDR3 DNA: TGTGCCAGCAGGATGTGGTTAATCGTTTCGTACGGCTACACCTTC
CDR3 protein: CASRMWLIVSYGYTF

D gene: -
clone size: -
J gene: TRBJ1-5
V gene: TRBV12-3/TRBV12-4
CDR3 DNA: TGTGCCAGCAGTTTAAACGAAGGGAAGCCCCAGCATTTT
CDR3 protein: CASSLNEGKPQHF

D gene: -
clone size: many
J gene: TRBJ1-5
V gene: TRBV7-8
CDR3 DNA: TGTGCCAGCAGCTTGGGCAGGGAACGGGGTCAGCCCCAGCATTTT
CDR3 protein: CASSLGRERGQPQHF